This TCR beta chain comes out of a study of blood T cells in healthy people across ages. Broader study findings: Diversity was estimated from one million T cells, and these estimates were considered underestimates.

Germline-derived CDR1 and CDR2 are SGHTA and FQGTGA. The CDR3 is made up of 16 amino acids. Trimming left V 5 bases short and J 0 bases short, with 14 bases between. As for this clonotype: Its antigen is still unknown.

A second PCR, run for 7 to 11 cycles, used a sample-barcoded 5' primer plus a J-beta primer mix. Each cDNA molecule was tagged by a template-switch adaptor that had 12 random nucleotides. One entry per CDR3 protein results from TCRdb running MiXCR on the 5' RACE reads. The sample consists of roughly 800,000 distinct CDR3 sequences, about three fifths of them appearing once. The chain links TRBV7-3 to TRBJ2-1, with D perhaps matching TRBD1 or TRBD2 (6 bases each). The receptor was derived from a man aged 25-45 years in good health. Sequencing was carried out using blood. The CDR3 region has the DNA TGTGCCAGCAGCCCCCGACTAGGGGGCTCCTACAATGAGCAGTTCTTC. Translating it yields CASSPRLGGSYNEQFF.